The source of this TCR beta chain is a study of T cells after yellow fever vaccination. Using its own MiXCR run on the 5' RACE reads, TCRdb lists one record per CDR3 protein. Found here are roughly 150,000 distinct CDR3 sequences, 6% to 7.5% of them singletons; the top ten hold approximately 2.5%. This clonotype was observed many times. The specimen comprised CD4+ T cells sorted from PBMCs, sampled 4 to 6 days after the first yellow fever vaccination. This receptor was identified in a young man who received the YFV17D yellow fever vaccine.

DNA of the CDR3: TGTGCTAGTGGCACGGCTCGCTACGAGCAGTACTTC. It is translated as CASGTARYEQYF. This chain links TRBV12-5 with TRBJ2-7; D gene ambiguous. Trimming stripped 6 bases from V and 3 bases from J, with 9 bases between. CDR1 LGHNT and CDR2 FRNRAP come from the germline V gene. The CDR3 is made up of 12 amino acids.